This T cell receptor (beta chain) was recorded in a study of blood T cell repertoires in COVID-19. In the study's own analysis: How many nucleated cells were present was estimated from reference gene primer amplification. Some clones are missing from TCRdb's copy, which holds only in-frame ones; the method was immunoSEQ multiplex PCR. The V and J calls and clone size come from that table; D and trimming were worked out from the DNA. Among 150,000 to 200,000 clones, about four fifths were seen once, and the ten largest hold around 10%. The germline CDR1 and CDR2 sequences are SGHRS and YFSETQ. Trimming took 4 bases from V and 9 from J, leaving 22 bases between them. The CDR3 has 15 residues.

The TCR was taken from a woman older than 75 with COVID-19, enrolled during active disease. The chain employs TRBV5-1 and TRBJ1-1; TRBD1 is a possible D gene (5 bases). The sequencing input was peripheral blood. The CDR3 reads CASSPRDSSEEKAFF. CDR3 nucleotide sequence: TGCGCCAGCAGCCCACGGGACTCCTCCGAAGAGAAAGCTTTCTTT.